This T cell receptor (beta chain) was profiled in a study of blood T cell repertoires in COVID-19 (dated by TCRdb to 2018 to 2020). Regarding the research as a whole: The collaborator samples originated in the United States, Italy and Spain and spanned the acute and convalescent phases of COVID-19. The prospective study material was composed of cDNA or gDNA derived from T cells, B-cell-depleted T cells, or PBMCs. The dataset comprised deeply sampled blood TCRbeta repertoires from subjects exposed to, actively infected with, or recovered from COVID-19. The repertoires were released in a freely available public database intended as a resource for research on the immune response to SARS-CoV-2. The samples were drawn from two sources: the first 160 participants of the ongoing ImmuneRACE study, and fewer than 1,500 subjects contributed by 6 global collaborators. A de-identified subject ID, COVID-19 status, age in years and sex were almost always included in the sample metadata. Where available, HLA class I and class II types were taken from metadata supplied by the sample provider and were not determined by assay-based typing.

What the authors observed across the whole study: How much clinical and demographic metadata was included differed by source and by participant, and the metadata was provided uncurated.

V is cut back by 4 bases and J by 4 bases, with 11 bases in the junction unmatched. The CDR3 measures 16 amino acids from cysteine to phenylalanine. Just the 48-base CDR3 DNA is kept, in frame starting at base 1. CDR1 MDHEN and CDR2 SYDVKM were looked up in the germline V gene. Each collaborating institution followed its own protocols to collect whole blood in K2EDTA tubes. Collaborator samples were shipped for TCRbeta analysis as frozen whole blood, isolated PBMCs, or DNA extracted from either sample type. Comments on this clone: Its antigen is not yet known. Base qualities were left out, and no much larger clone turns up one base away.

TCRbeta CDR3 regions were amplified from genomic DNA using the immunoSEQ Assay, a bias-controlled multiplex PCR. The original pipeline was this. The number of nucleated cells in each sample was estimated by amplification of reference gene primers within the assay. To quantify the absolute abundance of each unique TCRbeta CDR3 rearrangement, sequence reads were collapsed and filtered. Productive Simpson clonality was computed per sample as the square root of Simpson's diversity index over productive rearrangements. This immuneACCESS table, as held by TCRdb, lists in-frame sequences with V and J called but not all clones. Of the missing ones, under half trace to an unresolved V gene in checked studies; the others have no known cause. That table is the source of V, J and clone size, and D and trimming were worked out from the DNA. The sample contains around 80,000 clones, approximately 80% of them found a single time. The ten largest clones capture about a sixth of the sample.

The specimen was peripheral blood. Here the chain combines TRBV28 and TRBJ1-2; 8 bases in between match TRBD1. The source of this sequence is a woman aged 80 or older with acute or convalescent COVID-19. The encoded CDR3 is CASSSGPGTGVYGYTF. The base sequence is TGTGCCAGCAGTTCCGGGCCCGGGACAGGAGTCTATGGCTACACCTTC.